The rows below give T cell receptor beta chains drawn from one sample of a study of CD4 T cells in relation to SARS-CoV-2 and coronaviruses. Antigens of these TCRs are unknown. Only in-frame clones appear in the TCRdb table, and some are missing; sequencing was by immunoSEQ multiplex PCR. In the table there are over 15,000 clones, 65% to 85% of which are singletons. Specimen: CD4+ T cells from PBMCs, cultured in vitro. All receptors derive from a human donor in good health. The CDR3 runs from the conserved cysteine through the conserved F or W. A D gene is named only where the DNA matches it firmly. Clone size appears in some rows only: once, few, many, or a class for an expanded clone.

TRBJ2-5,-,TRBV7-3,-,CASSLIGRETQYF,TGTGCCAGCAGCTTAATAGGGCGAGAGACCCAGTACTTC
TRBJ1-3,-,TRBV10-2,-,CASSGSDLGNTIYF,TGCGCCAGCTCGGGCTCCGATCTTGGAAACACCATATATTTT
TRBJ1-4,-,TRBV5-1,-,CASSLEPPNEKLFF,TGCGCCAGCAGCTTGGAGCCCCCTAATGAAAAACTGTTTTTT
TRBJ2-3,-,TRBV5-4,-,CASSFDAHPLRPTQYF,TGTGCCAGCAGCTTTGATGCTCACCCGTTGAGGCCTACGCAGTATTTT
TRBJ2-7,-,TRBV29-1,-,CSVEVPKRGRVRGEQYF,TGCAGCGTTGAAGTCCCAAAGAGGGGGAGGGTCCGGGGCGAGCAGTACTTC
TRBJ1-3,-,TRBV5-4,once,CASSPGTDYSGNTIYF,TGTGCCAGCAGCCCAGGGACGGACTACTCTGGAAACACCATATATTTT
TRBJ2-1,-,TRBV14,once,CASSLRRGSYNEQFF,TGTGCCAGCAGTCTCCGGAGAGGCTCCTACAATGAGCAGTTCTTC
TRBJ2-3,-,TRBV19,-,CASRLTGSDTQYF,TGTGCCAGTAGGCTCACAGGGTCAGATACGCAGTATTTT
TRBJ2-1,TRBD2,TRBV4-2,-,CASSQDSGSLSYNEQFF,TGTGCCAGCAGCCAAGATAGCGGGAGTCTCTCCTACAATGAGCAGTTCTTC
TRBJ2-1,TRBD2,TRBV7-3,-,CASSSTGLAGLSSYNEQFF,TGTGCCAGCAGCTCTACGGGACTAGCGGGTTTGAGCTCCTACAATGAGCAGTTCTTC
TRBJ1-5,TRBD1,TRBV27,-,CASRRGQGSNQPQHF,TGTGCCAGCAGGCGCGGACAGGGAAGCAATCAGCCCCAGCATTTT
TRBJ1-1,-,TRBV19,-,CASSLVRGYTEAFF,TGTGCCAGTTCACTGGTCCGCGGGTACACTGAAGCTTTCTTT
TRBJ1-3,-,TRBV20-1,-,CSAATGNTIYF,TGCAGTGCTGCCACGGGAAACACCATATATTTT
TRBJ1-1,-,TRBV3-1/TRBV3-2,-,CASSRLFVGTEAFF,TGTGCCAGCAGCCGGCTCTTCGTAGGGACTGAAGCTTTCTTT
TRBJ2-1,TRBD2,TRBV6-5,-,CASSTTSEEQFF,TGTGCCAGCAGTACCACTAGCGAAGAGCAGTTCTTC
TRBJ1-1,TRBD1,TRBV27,-,CASSSRTGNTEAFF,TGTGCCAGCAGCTCACGGACAGGGAACACTGAAGCTTTCTTT
TRBJ2-3,-,TRBV4-1,once,CASSQPLAGLGDTQYF,TGCGCCAGCAGCCAACCACTCGCCGGATTAGGGGATACGCAGTATTTT
TRBJ1-2,TRBD1,TRBV5-1,-,CASSRTGTEDGYTF,TGCGCCAGCAGCCGTACCGGGACAGAGGATGGCTACACCTTC
TRBJ2-5,-,TRBV24-1,once,CATSDLQPGRRETQYF,TGTGCCACCAGTGATTTGCAACCGGGCAGAAGGGAGACCCAGTACTTC
TRBJ2-7,-,TRBV10-3,-,CATSESLLMGGDIYEQYF,TGTGCCACCAGTGAGTCACTTTTGATGGGCGGGGATATCTACGAGCAGTACTTC
TRBJ2-7,TRBD2,TRBV11-2,-,CASSPAGGGTYEQYF,TGTGCCAGCAGCCCTGCGGGCGGGGGTACCTACGAGCAGTACTTC
TRBJ1-5,-,TRBV5-1,-,CASSLIGDQPQHF,TGCGCCAGCAGCTTGATCGGGGATCAGCCCCAGCATTTT
TRBJ2-5,TRBD1,TRBV15,-,CATSGGQGPVVETQYF,TGTGCCACCAGCGGAGGACAGGGGCCCGTGGTCGAGACCCAGTACTTC
TRBJ2-5,-,TRBV7-6,-,CASSPLTAGSQETQYF,TGTGCCAGCAGCCCACTCACGGCTGGATCACAAGAGACCCAGTACTTC
TRBJ2-1,TRBD1,TRBV11-2,few,CASTKRQGNEQFF,TGTGCCAGCACCAAGAGACAGGGGAATGAGCAGTTCTTC
TRBJ1-5,-,TRBV6-5,once,CASSSMGRNQPQHF,TGTGCCAGCAGTTCCATGGGGCGGAATCAGCCCCAGCATTTT
TRBJ1-1,-,TRBV4-1,-,CASSQEARDSGAFF,TGCGCCAGCAGCCAAGAAGCCCGGGACTCGGGAGCTTTCTTT
TRBJ2-7,TRBD2,TRBV5-1,-,CASSPGRAGGSYEQYF,TGCGCCAGCAGCCCCGGCAGGGCGGGAGGCTCCTACGAGCAGTACTTC
TRBJ2-7,TRBD1,TRBV28,-,CASSPFDRASYEQYF,TGTGCCAGCAGTCCCTTCGACAGGGCGTCCTACGAGCAGTACTTC
TRBJ1-1,TRBD1,TRBV27,-,CASSFTGQGILLTEAFF,TGTGCCAGCAGTTTTACGGGACAGGGAATTCTCCTCACTGAAGCTTTCTTT
TRBJ2-1,TRBD2,TRBV20-1,-,CSASALAGVLPYNEQFF,TGCAGTGCTAGTGCACTAGCGGGAGTGCTTCCGTACAATGAGCAGTTCTTC
TRBJ1-1,-,TRBV18,large,CASSRRGDYTEAFF,TGTGCCAGCTCGCGAAGAGGGGATTACACTGAAGCTTTCTTT
TRBJ2-7,-,TRBV5-1,-,CASSPSVSVHEQYF,TGCGCCAGCAGCCCCTCAGTTAGCGTCCACGAGCAGTACTTC
TRBJ2-1,TRBD2,TRBV9,-,CASSAQTSGRGSGEQFF,TGTGCCAGCAGCGCCCAGACTAGCGGGAGGGGTTCAGGGGAGCAGTTCTTC
TRBJ2-1,-,TRBV7-7,-,CASSPDVGSYNEQFF,TGTGCCAGCAGCCCGGACGTAGGCTCCTACAATGAGCAGTTCTTC
TRBJ2-1,-,TRBV6-6,-,CANSQGSGNEQFF,TGTGCCAATTCGCAGGGGTCAGGCAATGAGCAGTTCTTC
TRBJ2-3,-,TRBV18,large,CASSPLRASTDTQYF,TGTGCCAGCTCACCATTACGGGCTAGCACAGATACGCAGTATTTT
TRBJ2-7,TRBD2,TRBV5-8,-,CASSPTGLQVEKQYF,TGTGCCAGCAGCCCCACGGGACTACAAGTAGAAAAGCAGTACTTC
TRBJ2-7,TRBD1,TRBV24-1,-,CATSDTGTGVYEQYF,TGTGCCACCAGTGATACCGGGACAGGGGTCTACGAGCAGTACTTC
TRBJ2-1,-,TRBV5-1,-,CASTPVTSGSYNEQFF,TGCGCCAGCACCCCGGTAACTTCGGGCTCCTACAATGAGCAGTTCTTC
TRBJ1-5,-,TRBV12-5,-,CASTPGRGNYQPQHF,TGTGCTAGCACCCCAGGGCGGGGGAATTATCAGCCCCAGCATTTT
TRBJ2-1,TRBD2,TRBV6-1,-,CASSARLAGTSYNEQFF,TGTGCCAGCAGTGCCCGACTAGCGGGAACCTCCTACAATGAGCAGTTCTTC
TRBJ1-1,-,TRBV25-1,once,CASSEYLGLTEAFF,TGTGCCAGCAGTGAATATCTCGGACTCACTGAAGCTTTCTTT
TRBJ1-2,-,TRBV24-1,-,CATSAGRVYGYTF,TGTGCCACCTCCGCGGGGCGCGTCTATGGCTACACCTTC
TRBJ2-7,-,TRBV18,-,CASSPSGGETFFHEQYF,TGTGCCAGCTCACCATCTGGGGGAGAGACGTTTTTCCACGAGCAGTACTTC